The present T cell receptor beta chain was sequenced within a study of T-cell memory formation after mild COVID-19. General study points: Researchers found some responding clones in pre-infection memory, a sign that cross-reactive memory joined. Contracting clones, day 15 to 85, had balanced CD4/CD8, and later expanders favored CD4+.

On this clonotype: The target antigen is unknown.

J was trimmed by 1 base and V by 3 bases; bases with no gene match: 14. The CDR3 runs 18 residues. Per germline, CDR1 SGHNT and CDR2 YYREEE (reference sequence). In TCRdb, the 5' RACE reads were re-called with MiXCR into one record per CDR3 protein. The sample yields about 140,000 distinct CDR3 sequences, 14% seen once. Sequencing was done on a sample of PBMCs or a T cell subset sorted from them (not recorded which). This sequence was found in an adult woman who had mild COVID-19 (a few samples of this study predate the infection). Cell type and time point are not known. The chain combines TRBV5-4 with TRBJ2-7, with 9 bases fitting TRBD2. The CDR3 loop is CASSSGDKRLAESYEQYF. DNA for the CDR3: TGTGCCAGCAGCTCGGGGGACAAGAGACTAGCGGAGTCCTACGAGCAGTACTTC.